This TCR beta chain was recorded in a study of cytomegalovirus exposure and HLA in healthy donors (dated by TCRdb to 2016 to 2017). Background for the entire study: The 550 to 750 repertoires of the first cohort and the roughly 120 validation repertoires were produced on the same platform, according to a later analysis. The study aimed to test whether cataloging public T cell receptors could reveal signatures of past pathogen exposure. In addition to the first cohort of approximately 650 subjects, a separate validation cohort of 100 to 150 different subjects was used. To predict cytomegalovirus infection status, the study brought together high-throughput TCR immunosequencing, statistical association of individual TCRs with disease status, and machine learning. General study outcomes and caveats: A later analysis lacked HLA typing for the validation cohort, so it scored co-occurrence in that cohort across all 110 or so repertoires. The study gave a list of 150 to 200 TCR beta chains associated with cytomegalovirus. It was suggested by the authors that the approach could potentially be generalized to other disease states and immunological phenotypes. Three of the identified cytomegalovirus-associated TCR beta chains were confirmed in vitro to be specific for cytomegalovirus antigens. While some public TCRs were present in many individuals, most TCR sequences turned up only very rarely across donors. A later analysis found that TCRs clustered in the first cohort also tended to co-occur in the 95 to 150 validation repertoires, with approximately 93% of cluster scores above 0. The classifier was reported to diagnose cytomegalovirus status with high specificity and sensitivity in both the original and validation cohorts.

Comment on this clone: There is no known antigen for this receptor. Base qualities are missing; no much larger clone stands one base away.

Donors formed part of the validation cohort, which comprised over a hundred subjects and was distinct from the first cohort of under 850 subjects. The germline V gene specifies MDHEN as CDR1 and SYDVKM as CDR2. The trim is 3 bases for V and 5 bases for J, with a gap of 11 bases between the germline ends. The CDR3 starts with the cysteine, ends with the phenylalanine, and has 14 residues. Only the CDR3 region is kept as DNA, spanning 42 bases read in frame from base 1. Libraries came from the immunoSEQ multiplex PCR assay. The authors' analysis ran thus. A statistical classification framework was developed to diagnose cytomegalovirus status using the catalog of TCR beta chain sequences. This immuneACCESS table, as held by TCRdb, lists in-frame sequences with V and J called but not all clones. Of the missing ones, under half trace to an unresolved V gene in checked studies; the others have no known cause. For V, J and clone size, that table is used; D and trimming come from the DNA. This sample lists 150,000 to 250,000 clones; around 80% were detected once. Roughly 1.2% of the sample is taken by the ten largest.

The TCR originated in a woman aged 25-40 years in good health and CMV-seronegative. The rearrangement joined TRBV28 to TRBJ1-3, with no D gene named confidently. What was sequenced was PBMCs. The nucleotide sequence is given as TGTGCCAGCAGTTTTTCTAGGATTCGAAACACCATATATTTT. Its protein reads: CASSFSRIRNTIYF.